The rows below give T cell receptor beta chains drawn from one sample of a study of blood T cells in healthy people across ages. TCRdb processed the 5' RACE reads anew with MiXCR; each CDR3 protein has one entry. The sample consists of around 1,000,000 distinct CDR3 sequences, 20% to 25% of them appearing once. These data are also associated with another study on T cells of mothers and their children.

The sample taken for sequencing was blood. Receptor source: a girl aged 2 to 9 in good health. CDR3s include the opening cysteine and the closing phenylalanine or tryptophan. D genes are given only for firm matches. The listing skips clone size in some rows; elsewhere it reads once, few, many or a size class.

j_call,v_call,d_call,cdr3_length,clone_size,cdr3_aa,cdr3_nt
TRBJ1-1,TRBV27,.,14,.,CASSLLDSYTVAFF,TGTGCCAGCAGTCTCCTGGACAGTTACACTGTAGCTTTCTTT
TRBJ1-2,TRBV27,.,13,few,CASSLSWQEGYTF,TGTGCCAGCAGTTTATCGTGGCAGGAGGGCTACACCTTC
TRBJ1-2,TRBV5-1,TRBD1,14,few,CAIGGPTTGDGYTF,TGCGCCATCGGCGGCCCCACGACAGGGGATGGCTACACCTTC
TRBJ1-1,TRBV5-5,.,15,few,CASSWLTGYYTEAFF,TGTGCCAGCAGCTGGTTAACAGGATATTACACTGAAGCTTTCTTT
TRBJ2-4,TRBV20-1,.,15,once,CSARDGGGAKNIQYF,TGCAGTGCTAGAGATGGTGGAGGAGCCAAAAACATTCAGTACTTC
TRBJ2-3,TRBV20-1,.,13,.,CSATSGGTDTQYF,TGCAGTGCCACGTCGGGCGGCACAGATACGCAGTATTTT
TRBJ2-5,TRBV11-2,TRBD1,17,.,CASSGGGQGDPQETQYF,TGTGCCAGCAGCGGGGGCGGACAGGGCGACCCTCAAGAGACCCAGTACTTC
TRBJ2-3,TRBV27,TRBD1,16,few,CASWAFPGQGTDTQYF,TGTGCCAGCTGGGCATTTCCTGGACAGGGGACGGATACGCAGTATTTT
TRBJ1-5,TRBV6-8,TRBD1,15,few,CASIRGDRVFQPQHF,TGTGCCAGCATTAGGGGGGACAGGGTTTTCCAGCCCCAGCATTTT
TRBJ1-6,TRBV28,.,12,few,CASRESDSPLHF,TGTGCCAGCAGAGAGAGTGATTCACCCCTCCACTTT
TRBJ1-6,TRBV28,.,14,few,CASSLTGIYSPLHF,TGTGCCAGCAGTCTTACAGGGATCTATTCACCCCTCCACTTT
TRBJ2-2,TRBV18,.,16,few,CASSPTGTENTGELFF,TGTGCCAGCTCACCGACCGGGACGGAGAACACCGGGGAGCTGTTTTTT
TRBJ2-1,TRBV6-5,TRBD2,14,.,CASLGLADTNEQFF,TGTGCCAGCCTGGGACTAGCGGACACCAATGAGCAGTTCTTC
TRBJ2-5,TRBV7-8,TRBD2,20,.,CASSYNARNLAGGPKETQYF,TGTGCCAGCAGCTATAATGCCCGTAATCTAGCGGGAGGGCCGAAAGAGACCCAGTACTTC
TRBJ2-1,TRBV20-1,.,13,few,CSAQRSSYNEQFF,TGCAGTGCCCAGAGGAGCTCCTACAATGAGCAGTTCTTC
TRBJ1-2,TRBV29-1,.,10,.,CSVADYGYTF,TGCAGCGTTGCCGACTATGGCTACACCTTC
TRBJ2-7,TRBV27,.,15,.,CASRRQGGGSYEQYF,TGTGCCAGCAGGAGACAGGGAGGAGGCTCCTACGAGCAGTACTTC
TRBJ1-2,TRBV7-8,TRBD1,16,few,CASSLVGTGMYYGYTF,TGTGCCAGCAGCTTAGTGGGGACAGGGATGTACTATGGCTACACCTTC
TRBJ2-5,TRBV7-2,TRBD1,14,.,CASSLGAGGETQYF,TGTGCCAGCAGCTTGGGCGCAGGGGGAGAGACCCAGTACTTC
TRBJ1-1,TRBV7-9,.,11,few,CASSLNTGAFF,TGTGCCAGCAGCCTAAACACTGGAGCTTTCTTT
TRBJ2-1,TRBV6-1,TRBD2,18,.,CASSRLAGRDSSYNEQFF,TGTGCCAGCAGCAGACTAGCGGGTCGTGATAGCTCCTACAATGAGCAGTTCTTC
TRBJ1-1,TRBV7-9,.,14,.,CASKGRGLGSEAFF,TGTGCCAGCAAGGGACGCGGGCTAGGGTCGGAAGCTTTCTTT
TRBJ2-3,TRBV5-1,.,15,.,CASSLEAVSGDTQYF,TGCGCCAGCAGCTTGGAAGCAGTTTCGGGAGATACGCAGTATTTT
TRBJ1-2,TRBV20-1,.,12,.,CSARRPNYGYTF,TGCAGTGCTAGGCGGCCTAACTATGGCTACACCTTC
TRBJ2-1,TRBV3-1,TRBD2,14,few,CASGGGGAGNEQFF,TGTGCCAGCGGCGGGGGGGGAGCGGGAAATGAGCAGTTCTTC
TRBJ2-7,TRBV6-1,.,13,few,CASSEAANYEQYF,TGTGCCAGCAGTGAAGCTGCCAACTACGAGCAGTACTTC
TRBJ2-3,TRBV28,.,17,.,CASSLLIGGPGEDTQYF,TGTGCCAGCAGTTTATTAATAGGGGGTCCAGGGGAAGATACGCAGTATTTT
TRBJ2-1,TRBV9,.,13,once,CASSPPGEREQFF,TGTGCCAGCAGCCCTCCCGGCGAGAGGGAGCAGTTCTTC